One sample yielded the 15 T cell receptor beta chains listed below, sequenced in a study of metastatic and nonmetastatic thyroid tumors. TCRdb re-called the PCR reads with MiXCR. The sample gives 35,000 to 50,000 clones, approximately 24% of which show up once; more than 14% is in the top ten. All patients were treatment-naive before thyroid surgery. Sequenced: tumor tissue. The origin of the receptors is a female donor with papillary thyroid cancer or a benign thyroid nodule (not recorded which). Some clones in this sample may be carry-over from other donors' samples.

At least ten counts were recorded for this clone. V and J are TRBV5-5 and TRBJ1-4; D not certain. Germline CDR1 SGHKS, CDR2 YYEKEE (reference sequence). V lost 2 bases and J 8 bases, leaving 10 bases between the germline ends. The CDR3 is made up of 13 amino acids. The CDR3 loop is CASSLSVSEKLFF. The DNA of the CDR3 is TGTGCCAGCAGCTTATCCGTTTCCGAAAAACTGTTTTTT.

This clone was counted many times. The chain joins TRBV24-1 to TRBJ2-2; 7 positions match TRBD2. This CDR3 region has 17 residues. The germline V gene has CDR1 KGHDR and CDR2 SFDVKD. Losses at the gene ends were 4 bases for V and 0 bases for J; bases not matched to a gene: 7. The CDR3 is CATSDPSGTPNTGELFF. In DNA, the CDR3 is TGTGCCACCAGTGACCCGAGCGGGACCCCGAACACCGGGGAGCTGTTTTTT.

This clone came up many times. V gene TRBV11-2 combines with J gene TRBJ2-1; 14 bases match TRBD2. J lost 7 bases, V lost 5 bases, and 7 bases had no gene match. The CDR3 loop spans 16 amino acids. Germline CDR1 and CDR2: SGHAT and FQNNGV. DNA of the CDR3: TGTGCCAGCAGCCCGAGACTAGCGGGGGGGCTGAATGAGCAGTTCTTC. Protein product: CASSPRLAGGLNEQFF.

The sample holds many counts of this clone. This chain joins TRBV4-1 and TRBJ2-1; tentatively, D is TRBD2 (6 bases). The germline V gene encodes CDR1 MGHRA and CDR2 YSYEKL. V was cut by 1 base and J by 2 bases, with 18 bases left in between. CDR3 size: 18 residues. The CDR3 coding sequence is TGCGCCAGCAGCCAAGCCGGGACCCCAACGGGGGCCTACAATGAGCAGTTCTTC. Encoded protein: CASSQAGTPTGAYNEQFF.

This clone appeared many times. CDR3 DNA sequence: TGTGCCAGCAGTGACGGAGGTGGCGGGGGGCCAGATACGCAGTATTTT. Protein: CASSDGGGGGPDTQYF. The rearrangement links TRBV6-4 to TRBJ2-3, with TRBD2 matching 8 bases. The CDR3 length is 16 residues. Germline-derived CDR1 and CDR2 are MRHNA and SNTAGT. V gave up 2 bases and J gave up 4 bases; unmatched junction bases: 8.

This chain links TRBV20-1 with TRBJ2-7; TRBD1 agrees at 8 bases. This CDR3 region has 19 residues. J was trimmed by 2 bases and V by 3 bases; bases with no gene match: 21. Per the germline V gene, CDR1 is DFQATT and CDR2 is SNEGSKA (reference sequence). CDR3 nucleotide sequence: TGCAGTGCTAGGAGCTTATTAATCCGCCCGGGACAGGAGACCTACGAGCAGTACTTC. Protein: CSARSLLIRPGQETYEQYF.

This chain connects TRBV19 to TRBJ2-7, with 12 positions matching TRBD2. V trimming: 1 base; J trimming: 2 bases; junction bases outside the gene matches: 0. The CDR3 totals 15 residues. Looked up from germline, CDR1 is LNHDA and CDR2 is SQIVND (reference sequence). The DNA of the CDR3 is TGTGCCAGTAGTATAGGACTAGCGGGAGCCTACGAGCAGTACTTC. Amino acids: CASSIGLAGAYEQYF.

The sample holds a few counts of this clone. J is TRBJ2-7 and V is TRBV27; 7 bases fit TRBD2. CDR1 is MNHEY and CDR2 is SMNVEV in the germline V gene (reference sequence). CDR3 length equals 16 residues. V lost 4 bases, J lost 2 bases, and 11 bases stayed unmatched. The CDR3, as DNA: TGTGCCAGCAGTTCCCTTGCGGGAGATAGGACCTACGAGCAGTACTTC. Amino acid sequence: CASSSLAGDRTYEQYF.

This clone counts as medium-sized. The chain joins TRBV24-1 to TRBJ2-1; 8 bases are a match to TRBD2. The germline gives CDR1 KGHDR, CDR2 SFDVKD. The V and J ends lost 4 bases and 4 bases, in that order; junction bases with no gene match: 5. The CDR3 is made up of 15 amino acids. CDR3 DNA sequence: TGTGCCACCAGTGACATAGCGGGGAAGTACAATGAGCAGTTCTTC. This gives the protein CATSDIAGKYNEQFF.

The sample holds many counts of this clone. V usage is TRBV7-9 and J usage is TRBJ2-1; D possibly corresponds to TRBD1 (6 bases). The V end was cut by 6 bases, the J end by 7 bases, with 19 bases between. CDR1 and CDR2 from the germline V gene are SEHNR and FQNEAQ (reference sequence). The CDR3 consists of 15 residues. CDR3 DNA sequence: TGTGCCAGCAGTCTTTCGCGCCTCCAGGGGAATGAGCAGTTCTTC. It translates to CASSLSRLQGNEQFF.

A remark on this clone: Possible read error: a much larger clone is one base away. The chain recombines TRBV11-2 with TRBJ2-5; 7 bases agree with TRBD2. This CDR3 is 15 amino acids long. CDR1 is SGHAT and CDR2 is FQNNGV in the germline V gene. Trimming removed 5 bases from V and 5 bases from J; junction bases left unmatched: 11. The CDR3 coding sequence is TGTGCCAGCAGCCTAGTAAGCGGGGCTTGGGAGACCCAGTACTTC. Amino acids: CASSLVSGAWETQYF. The full variable domain, its missing parts supplied by reference TRBV11-2 and TRBJ2-5, is EAGVAQSPRYKIIEKRQSVAFWCNPISGHATLYWYQQILGQGPKLLIQFQNNGVVDDSQLPKDRFSAERLKGVDSTLKIQPAKLEDSAVYLCASSLVSGAWETQYFGPGTRLLVL.

This chain links TRBV5-1 with TRBJ1-4; D is possibly TRBD1 (5 bases). Trimming removed 0 bases from V and 3 bases from J, with 9 bases in between. The CDR3 sequence is 15 residues long. From germline, CDR1 is SGHRS and CDR2 YFSETQ. Here the CDR3 DNA reads TGCGCCAGCAGCTTGGCCAGGGACCCTAATGAAAAACTGTTTTTT. Amino acid sequence: CASSLARDPNEKLFF.

Only a few counts were recorded for this clone. CDR3 DNA: TGCAGTGCTGACACGACTAGCGGGATGGCCAATGAGCAGTTCTTC. As protein: CSADTTSGMANEQFF. The J gene is TRBJ2-1, the V gene TRBV20-1; 11 nucleotides align to TRBD2. The ends lost 5 bases at V and 6 bases at J; junction bases unmatched: 9. The germline V gene encodes CDR1 DFQATT and CDR2 SNEGSKA (reference sequence). The CDR3 runs 15 residues.

This clone was seen at least ten times. A junction end diverges from the germline sequence, so it may reflect a read error. The genes are TRBV28 and TRBJ2-5, with no clear D. The CDR3 has 14 residues. CDR1 is MDHEN and CDR2 is SYDVKM in the germline V gene. DNA for the CDR3: TGTACCAGCAGCCGCTGGACCGCCGCGGAGACCCAGTACTTC. Translation gives CTSSRWTAAETQYF.

The rearrangement uses TRBV30 and TRBJ1-1; D unresolved. Trimming cost V 1 base and J 6 bases, with 15 bases left between them. This CDR3 is built from 14 residues. Germline loops: CDR1 GTSNPN, CDR2 SVGIG (reference sequence). CDR3 nucleotide sequence: TGTGCCTGGAGTGCGGGGAGGATGGACGCTGAAGCTTTCTTT. Amino acids: CAWSAGRMDAEAFF.